This entry features one T cell receptor (beta chain) sequence. The antigen this receptor binds is unknown. The record has no base qualities; no much larger clone is one base away. For repertoire sequencing, TCR beta CDR3 regions were amplified from RNA transcripts. A first-round RT-PCR used HTBI primers with the Qiagen OneStep RT-PCR kit, followed by a second-round multiplex PCR, size selection and purification. Libraries were sequenced paired-end with 100 bp reads on an Illumina HiSeq2000. The original pipeline was this. SOAPnuke was used for read processing, and reads with adapters, uncalled bases, a mean Phred below 15, or no exact constant-primer or identifier match were discarded. COPE v1.2.5 was used to merge high-quality paired reads. Clonotypes were defined as unique nucleotide sequences and were aligned to IMGT TRB V, D and J references using MiTCR v1.1. Analysis was restricted to V-J combinations with a frequency above 0.0001, which covered about 99% of repertoires. A TCR clonal expansion and chaos score per V-J combination was defined as the ratio of F50 clonal expansion to chaos observed in the TCRdist matrix. Features were reduced by Welch's t-statistics and random forest to 10 to 15 V-J combinations, which fed a naive Bayes classifier. Thyroid-blood repertoire similarity was quantified with the Morisita-Horn index. TCRdb reanalyzed the raw reads on its own, using fastp at Q25 for trimming and MiXCR for clone calling, and kept in-frame beta chains. Duplicate CDR3 protein sequences are folded into a single record with the most common DNA and genes. Clone size and V and J calls follow TCRdb, not the original study. For this sample the table gives roughly 700,000 distinct CDR3 sequences, of which approximately 40% were detected only once. The ten biggest clones cover 44% of the sample.

Patients with ophthalmopathy had moderately to severely active disease, with a Clinical Activity Score of 3 or more, a NOSPECS grade of 4 or more, and a disease duration of less than 3 months. Anyone with other autoimmune diseases, uncontrolled infections, pregnancy or lactation was excluded from the study. Diagnosis relied on clinical symptoms, serum thyroxine, TRAb, thyroid ultrasound and orbital computed tomography. Ficoll-Paque density gradient centrifugation was used to isolate PBMCs from approximately 11 ml of fresh peripheral blood. Total RNA was extracted with Trizol reagent and quality-checked on an Agilent 2100 Bioanalyzer. This record comes from a study of Graves' ophthalmopathy and Graves' hyperthyroidism (dated by TCRdb to 2017 to 2018). About the full investigation: Peripheral blood samples were taken at the time of initial diagnosis, before any treatment was given. Following sample collection, hyperthyroidism patients were given methimazole at a starting dose of 30 mg daily, and ophthalmopathy patients were given high-dose intravenous methylprednisolone. An independent validation cohort was composed of 18 hyperthyroidism patients and around 16 patients who later progressed from hyperthyroidism to ophthalmopathy. To explore V-J signatures that distinguish ophthalmopathy from hyperthyroidism, a discovery set of about a hundred patients was enrolled, made up of some 41 with ophthalmopathy and under 65 with stable hyperthyroidism. In total, approximately 130 blood samples were TCR-sequenced: roughly 45 ophthalmopathy, around 75 hyperthyroidism and some 17 hyperthyroidism-to-ophthalmopathy patients. In a handful of hyperthyroidism patients, the T-cell repertoires found in thyroid tissue were compared with those found in blood. The study used signatures of the TCR beta repertoire to tell Graves' ophthalmopathy apart from Graves' hyperthyroidism and to predict which patients would progress to ophthalmopathy. The investigation overall reported the following: In validation, the model predicted ophthalmopathy progression with more than 70% sensitivity and approximately 78% specificity; around twelve predicted patients were CT-confirmed with GO in a median of around 6.5 months. Sample size was not statistically predetermined, and group allocation was not concealed from the investigators. Among expanded thyroid clonotypes with frequency above 0.001, most also showed up in blood, which suggests that blood repertoires may reflect the thyroid immune response. In cross-validation, the 13-signature model distinguished ophthalmopathy from stable hyperthyroidism with 85% to 90% sensitivity and nearly 82% specificity, and in the test set the corresponding values were about 80% and 75%.

V is reduced by 6 bases and J by 8 bases, leaving a spacing of 16 bases between them. Counted from cysteine to phenylalanine, this CDR3 has 13 amino acids. Only CDR3 DNA remains: 39 bases, in frame from the first base. Sequenced sample: peripheral blood. The receptor was derived from an adult man with Graves' ophthalmopathy. This sequence uses TRBV12-3 or TRBV12-4 and TRBJ1-1; the best D guess is TRBD1, with 5 bases matching. The nucleotide sequence is given as TGTGCCAGCAGCCAAAATACCGGGACCGAAGCTTTCTTT. It translates to CASSQNTGTEAFF.